This entry lists 27 T cell receptor beta chains sequenced from one sample in a study of technical replicates of blood from a few donors. The repertoire was sequenced with immunoSEQ multiplex PCR; TCRdb's copy has only in-frame clones and lacks some. The sample holds about 95,000 clones, approximately 95% seen once. The specimen was T cells isolated from PBMCs. All receptors derive from a human donor in good health.

This clone was seen a single time. This rearrangement joins TRBV5-4 to TRBJ2-6; TRBD2 aligns across 10 bases. The CDR3 runs to 18 residues. With 1 base clipped from V and 3 bases from J, the junction kept 7 bases outside the gene matches. The germline V gene encodes CDR1 SGHNT and CDR2 YYREEE (reference sequence). CDR3 sequence (DNA): TGTGCCAGCAGCTTGTATCTAGCGGGAGCTGGTGGGGCCAACGTCCTGACTTTC. It translates to CASSLYLAGAGGANVLTF.

This chain joins TRBV6-1 and TRBJ2-7; D not resolved. V lost 7 bases to trimming and J lost 2 bases, with 9 bases between them. Germline lookup yields CDR1 MNHNS and CDR2 SASEGT. The CDR3 loop spans 12 amino acids. The CDR3 DNA sequence: TGTGCCAGCATGCCAGATACCTACGAGCAGTACTTC. Protein product: CASMPDTYEQYF.

The gene calls are TRBV19 and TRBJ1-5; the match to TRBD1 covers 12 bases. Looked up from germline, CDR1 is LNHDA and CDR2 is SQIVND (reference sequence). The CDR3 spans 15 residues. V was pared by 10 bases and J by 4 bases, with 8 bases of the junction left unmatched. The CDR3 DNA reads TGTGCCACCAGTGGGGACAGGGGGCGAAATCAGCCCCAGCATTTT. It yields the protein CATSGDRGRNQPQHF.

This clone was found once. The sample has other DNA sequences that encode this CDR3 too. The chain links TRBV27 to TRBJ2-3; D gene ambiguous. The germline V gene has CDR1 MNHEY and CDR2 SMNVEV (reference sequence). The length of the CDR3 is 11 residues. V lost 4 bases, J lost 3 bases, and 2 bases lay in between. The CDR3 DNA follows: TGTGCCAGCAGTTCAACAGATACGCAGTATTTT. This gives the protein CASSSTDTQYF.

The gene calls are TRBV19 and TRBJ2-2; D remains ambiguous. V was pared by 5 bases and J by 6 bases, with 4 bases between. The V gene's germline CDR1 is LNHDA and CDR2 SQIVND (reference sequence). The CDR3 contains 11 residues. The CDR3 DNA sequence: TGTGCCAGTAGTCAGGCCGGGGAGCTGTTTTTT. Its translation is CASSQAGELFF.

The CDR3 nucleotides read TGTGCCAGCAGCTTTATAGCGACCGGGGAGCTGTTTTTT. Translated, it gives CASSFIATGELFF. V is TRBV5-4 and J is TRBJ2-2; D perhaps matches TRBD2 (5 bases). The CDR3 has 13 residues. Germline V gene data show CDR1 as SGHNT and CDR2 as YYREEE (reference sequence). Trimming shortened V by 2 bases and J by 5 bases, and 7 bases separated the two germline ends. The full variable domain, with the rest looked up from reference TRBV5-4 and TRBJ2-2, is ETGVTQSPTHLIKTRGQQVTLRCSSQSGHNTVSWYQQALGQGPQFIFQYYREEENGRGNFPPRFSGLQFPNYSSELNVNALELDDSALYLCASSFIATGELFFGEGSRLTVL.

V and J are TRBV6-1 and TRBJ2-7; TRBD1 agrees at 7 bases. Germline trimming cut 6 bases from V and 0 bases from J; bases unmatched to any gene: 5. Germline CDR1 and CDR2: MNHNS and SASEGT. The CDR3 totals 14 residues. The CDR3 region has the DNA TGTGCCAGCAGGACCCGGGACAGCTCCTACGAGCAGTACTTC. The encoded protein is CASRTRDSSYEQYF.

The chain uses TRBV7-6 and TRBJ2-3, with no clear D. Deletions cut 4 bases from V and 6 bases from J, with 17 bases between. Germline CDR1 and CDR2: SGHVS and FNYEAQ. The CDR3 covers 15 residues. The CDR3 nucleotides are TGTGCCAGCAGCTCAGAACCAATAATACAGGATACGCAGTATTTT. Translated, it gives CASSSEPIIQDTQYF.

The chain couples TRBV18 to TRBJ1-3; 7 nucleotides match TRBD1. J lost 2 bases, V lost 3 bases, and 1 base had no gene match. CDR1 is KGHSH, CDR2 LQKENI, per germline. The CDR3 has 14 amino acids. CDR3 loop: CASSPQGAGNTIYF. DNA of the CDR3: TGTGCCAGCTCACCGCAGGGGGCTGGAAACACCATATATTTT.

This chain connects TRBV5-1 to TRBJ2-1; 8 positions match TRBD2. CDR1 is SGHRS, CDR2 YFSETQ, per germline. This CDR3 is 15 amino acids long. The V gene end was trimmed by 2 bases and the J gene end by 6 bases; junction bases not matched to a gene: 7. Here the CDR3 reads CASSFQAGVRNEQFF. The CDR3 coding sequence is TGCGCCAGCAGCTTCCAAGCGGGAGTTCGCAATGAGCAGTTCTTC.

The chain combines TRBV28 with TRBJ2-7, with D maybe TRBD1 (6 bases). Trimming removed 5 bases from V and 2 bases from J, with 16 bases in between. The CDR3 contains 15 residues. Germline lookup yields CDR1 MDHEN and CDR2 SYDVKM. The CDR3 DNA reads TGTGCCAGCAGTCCTCACCGGGACAAAACCTACGAGCAGTACTTC. Amino acids: CASSPHRDKTYEQYF.

V and J are TRBV2 and TRBJ2-7, with D possibly TRBD1 on 6 matching bases. Germline CDR1 is SNHLY and CDR2 is FYNNEI. V lost 11 bases and J 6 bases, leaving 14 bases between the germline ends. CDR3 length: 11 residues. For the CDR3, the DNA is TGTGCCGGCCAACAGGGCGGCGAGCAGTACTTC. Its protein product is CAGQQGGEQYF.

The chain recombines TRBV7-9 with TRBJ1-1, with TRBD1 matching over 7 bases. Germline values: CDR1 SEHNR, CDR2 FQNEAQ (reference sequence). Trimming removed 5 bases from V and 4 bases from J; junction bases left unmatched: 13. This CDR3 is 16 amino acids long. The CDR3 here is CASSPLDRALGTEAFF. CDR3 DNA: TGTGCCAGCAGCCCCCTTGACAGGGCTTTGGGCACTGAAGCTTTCTTT.

This clone was seen more than once but under ten times. The genes are TRBV5-4 and TRBJ1-2; D may be TRBD1 (6 bases). Trimming cost V 0 bases and J 6 bases, with 12 bases left between them. The length of the CDR3 is 14 residues. The germline V gene encodes CDR1 SGHNT and CDR2 YYREEE (reference sequence). In DNA, the CDR3 is TGTGCCAGCAGCTTGGACGCCGGGACAAATGGCTACACCTTC. Translated, it gives CASSLDAGTNGYTF.

The V call is TRBV11-3, the J call TRBJ1-3, with TRBD1 identical over 9 bases. CDR1 is SGHNT, CDR2 YENEEA, per germline. The V and J ends lost 3 bases and 8 bases, in that order; junction bases with no gene match: 2. This CDR3 spans 13 amino acids. This CDR3 is CASSLDRGHTIYF. The DNA for the CDR3 is TGTGCCAGCAGCTTGGACAGGGGCCACACCATATATTTT.

The chain joins TRBV12-5 to TRBJ2-2; perhaps TRBD2 as D (5 bases). In germline, CDR1 is LGHNT, CDR2 FRNRAP. V lost 5 bases and J 6 bases, leaving 22 bases between the germline ends. There are 17 residues in the CDR3. CDR3 residues: CASGPNTFPGSAGELFF. The CDR3 nucleotides read TGTGCTAGTGGTCCAAACACTTTCCCGGGGTCGGCCGGGGAGCTGTTTTTT.

The chain is built from TRBV6-1 and TRBJ2-2, with a possible D match to TRBD2 (6 bases). The germline V gene encodes CDR1 MNHNS and CDR2 SASEGT. The CDR3 loop spans 15 amino acids. V was pared by 7 bases and J by 1 base, with 13 bases between. This CDR3 is CASKVGGGNTGELFF. The DNA of the CDR3 is TGTGCCAGCAAGGTCGGGGGAGGGAACACCGGGGAGCTGTTTTTT.

The gene calls are TRBV9 and TRBJ2-7, with TRBD1 identical over 10 bases. Germline V lookup: CDR1 SGDLS, CDR2 YYNGEE. This CDR3 region has 15 residues. V was clipped by 0 bases and J by 3 bases; unmatched bases: 3. This CDR3 is CASSVGTGGDYEQYF. DNA of the CDR3: TGTGCCAGCAGCGTAGGGACAGGGGGGGACTACGAGCAGTACTTC.

The V and J genes are TRBV7-6 and TRBJ2-5, with 8 bases lining up with TRBD1. The CDR3 totals 16 residues. In germline, CDR1 is SGHVS, CDR2 FNYEAQ. Germline trimming cut 7 bases from V and 1 base from J; bases unmatched to any gene: 11. The CDR3 is CASTPRAGGFQETQYF. In nucleotides, the CDR3 is TGTGCCAGCACCCCCAGGGCAGGGGGCTTCCAAGAGACCCAGTACTTC.

Here the CDR3 DNA reads TGTGCCAGCAGCTGGGGTGTAGGGGCCAACTCTGGAAACACCATATATTTT. Protein product: CASSWGVGANSGNTIYF. The chain joins TRBV7-9 to TRBJ1-3; TRBD1 is a possible D gene (5 bases). CDR1 SEHNR and CDR2 FQNEAQ come from the germline V gene (reference sequence). Between the trimmed V and J ends, which lost 4 bases and 0 bases, there was a span of 16 bases. This CDR3 has 17 residues.

The chain carries TRBV27 and TRBJ2-7; 7 nucleotides line up with TRBD1. Germline V gene data show CDR1 as MNHEY and CDR2 as SMNVEV (reference sequence). J lost 6 bases, V lost 6 bases, and 5 bases had no gene match. CDR3 length equals 12 residues. The DNA for the CDR3 is TGTGCCAGCAGCCTGACAGGGATCGAGCAGTACTTC. Translated: CASSLTGIEQYF.

For the CDR3, the DNA is TGTGCCAGCTCACCACCAGGGGGCGGCGAGCAGTACTTC. Amino acids: CASSPPGGGEQYF. V usage is TRBV18 and J usage is TRBJ2-7, with 7 bases matching TRBD1. The CDR3 runs to 13 residues. Germline V gives CDR1 KGHSH, CDR2 LQKENI. The junction had 2 bases not matched to a gene; V was cut back by 0 bases and J by 6 bases.

The rearrangement links TRBV9 to TRBJ1-5; TRBD1 aligns across 7 bases. Losses at the gene ends were 3 bases for V and 6 bases for J; bases not matched to a gene: 3. The CDR3 length is 13 residues. CDR1 and CDR2 (germline): SGDLS, YYNGEE. CDR3 coding DNA: TGTGCCAGCAGCGGCAGGGGGAGTCAGCCCCAGCATTTT. Translating it yields CASSGRGSQPQHF.

V gene TRBV27 combines with J gene TRBJ1-2; D is perhaps TRBD1 (6 bases). The V end was cut by 7 bases, the J end by 3 bases, with 12 bases between. Germline lookup yields CDR1 MNHEY and CDR2 SMNVEV (reference sequence). There are 13 residues in the CDR3. CDR3 protein: CASNPGADYGYTF. The CDR3 coding sequence is TGTGCCAGCAATCCAGGGGCCGACTATGGCTACACCTTC.

On this clone itself: Sequence at one end of the junction differs from germline and may be a read error. This rearrangement joins TRBV7-7 to TRBJ2-2; TRBD1 agrees at 10 bases. Germline V lookup: CDR1 SSHAT, CDR2 FNYEAQ (reference sequence). The CDR3 runs 14 residues. CDR3 nucleotides: TGTGCTAGCAGCCGGGACAGGGGCACCGGGGAGCTGTTTTTT. Protein sequence: CASSRDRGTGELFF.

This chain connects TRBV5-4 to TRBJ2-3; the match to TRBD2 covers 11 bases. Germline CDR1 SGHNT, CDR2 YYREEE (reference sequence). The CDR3 covers 17 residues. The ends lost 6 bases at V and 0 bases at J; junction bases unmatched: 9. As DNA, the CDR3 is TGTGCCAGCACAGCGGGACTAGCGGCTACTAGCACAGATACGCAGTATTTT. It codes for CASTAGLAATSTDTQYF.

The gene calls are TRBV7-2 and TRBJ2-2; 9 bases match TRBD2. Per germline, CDR1 SGHTA and CDR2 FQGNSA. CDR3 length: 14 amino acids. V shed 6 bases, J shed 6 bases, and the junction held 5 bases outside the gene matches. This chain's CDR3 is CASRWGGRAGELFF. CDR3 nucleotide sequence: TGTGCCAGCAGATGGGGCGGGAGGGCCGGGGAGCTGTTTTTT.